Here is one T cell receptor beta chain with its context. The data were obtained in a study of blood T cell repertoires in COVID-19. Germline-derived CDR1 and CDR2 are SGHTA and FQGTGA. After removal of 1 base from V and 9 bases from J, the junction contained 6 bases not matched to a gene. The length of the CDR3 is 15 residues. Profiled with immunoSEQ multiplex PCR; TCRdb holds only in-frame clones, not every one. The repertoire consists of 250,000 to 300,000 clones, with approximately 90% occurring once and the leading ten covering roughly 2.2%. This TCR was recovered from a woman between 45 and 65 years old who had recovered from COVID-19. This chain connects TRBV7-3 to TRBJ1-6; 7 bases fit TRBD1. The sample taken for sequencing was peripheral blood. The CDR3 region has the DNA TGTGCCAGCAGCTTAAGGGACAGACTCAGTTCACCCCTCCACTTT. This codes for CASSLRDRLSSPLHF.